This T cell receptor beta chain was documented in a study of cytomegalovirus exposure and HLA in healthy donors. Turning to this clone: Its antigen remains unknown.

General study points: Accurate prediction of most subjects' HLA-A and HLA-B alleles from TCR beta sequences was reported. Solely CMV serostatus was available to characterize immune exposure. In a later analysis, most CMV-associated TCR beta chains appeared HLA-restricted.

Per germline, CDR1 MGHDK and CDR2 SYGVNS. The CDR3 covers 17 residues. Trimming stripped 3 bases from V and 0 bases from J, with 15 bases between. Vbeta (60) and Jbeta (13) primers were used in the PCR. Using immunoSEQ multiplex PCR, the repertoire was profiled, and TCRdb retains in-frame clones only, with some absent. Altogether approximately 100,000 clones are present, 70% being singletons, with the ten largest covering approximately 11%. The sample consisted of PBMCs. The receptor was derived from a middle-aged man in good health and CMV-seropositive. This chain connects TRBV25-1 to TRBJ2-1, with D possibly TRBD2 on 6 matching bases. CDR3 DNA: TGTGCCAGCAGTGATCCGAACCGGGGGAGCTCCTACAATGAGCAGTTCTTC. Protein product: CASSDPNRGSSYNEQFF.